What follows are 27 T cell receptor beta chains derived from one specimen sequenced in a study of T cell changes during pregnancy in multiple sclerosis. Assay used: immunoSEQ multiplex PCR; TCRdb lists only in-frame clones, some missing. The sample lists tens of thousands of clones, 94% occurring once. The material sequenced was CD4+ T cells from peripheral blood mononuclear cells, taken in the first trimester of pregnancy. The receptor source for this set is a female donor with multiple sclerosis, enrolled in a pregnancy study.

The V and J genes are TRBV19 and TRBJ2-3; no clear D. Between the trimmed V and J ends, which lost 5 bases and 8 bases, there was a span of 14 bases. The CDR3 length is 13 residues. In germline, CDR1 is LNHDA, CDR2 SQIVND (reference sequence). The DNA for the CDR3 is TGTGCCAGTAGTGTCGGAGCCGGTAGTACGCAGTATTTT. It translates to CASSVGAGSTQYF.

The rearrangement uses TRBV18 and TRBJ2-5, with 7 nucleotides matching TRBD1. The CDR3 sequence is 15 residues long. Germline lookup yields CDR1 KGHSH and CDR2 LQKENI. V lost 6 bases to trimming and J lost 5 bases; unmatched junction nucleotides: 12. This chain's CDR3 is CASSPRDRAGETQYF. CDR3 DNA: TGTGCCAGCTCGCCCCGCGACAGGGCTGGGGAGACCCAGTACTTC.

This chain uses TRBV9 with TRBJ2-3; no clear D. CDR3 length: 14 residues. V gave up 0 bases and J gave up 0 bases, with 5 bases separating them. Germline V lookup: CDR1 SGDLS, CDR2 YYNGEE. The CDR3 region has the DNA TGTGCCAGCAGCGTAGCGGTGAGCACAGATACGCAGTATTTT. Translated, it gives CASSVAVSTDTQYF.

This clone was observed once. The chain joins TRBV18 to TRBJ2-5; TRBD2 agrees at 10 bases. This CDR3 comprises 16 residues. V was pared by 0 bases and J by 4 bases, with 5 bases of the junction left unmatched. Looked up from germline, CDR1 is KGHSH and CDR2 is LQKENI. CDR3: CASSPPGTSVGETQYF. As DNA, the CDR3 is TGTGCCAGCTCACCACCCGGGACTAGCGTCGGAGAGACCCAGTACTTC.

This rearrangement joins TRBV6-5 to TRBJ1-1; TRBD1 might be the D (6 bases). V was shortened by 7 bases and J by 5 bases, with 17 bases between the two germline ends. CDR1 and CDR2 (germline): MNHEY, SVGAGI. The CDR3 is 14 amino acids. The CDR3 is CASTYTGLGTEAFF. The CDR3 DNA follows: TGTGCCAGCACCTATACAGGGTTGGGAACTGAAGCTTTCTTT.

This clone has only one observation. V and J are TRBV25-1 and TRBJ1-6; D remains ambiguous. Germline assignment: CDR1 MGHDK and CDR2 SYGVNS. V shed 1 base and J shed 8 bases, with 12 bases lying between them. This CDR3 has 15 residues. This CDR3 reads CASSEFRTDYSPLHF. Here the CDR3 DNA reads TGTGCCAGCAGTGAATTCCGGACGGACTATTCACCCCTCCACTTT.

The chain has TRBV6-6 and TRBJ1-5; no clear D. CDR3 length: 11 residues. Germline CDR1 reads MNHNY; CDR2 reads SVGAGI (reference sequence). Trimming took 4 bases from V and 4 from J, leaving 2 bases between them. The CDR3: CASSSNQPQHF. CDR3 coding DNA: TGTGCCAGCAGTTCGAATCAGCCCCAGCATTTT.

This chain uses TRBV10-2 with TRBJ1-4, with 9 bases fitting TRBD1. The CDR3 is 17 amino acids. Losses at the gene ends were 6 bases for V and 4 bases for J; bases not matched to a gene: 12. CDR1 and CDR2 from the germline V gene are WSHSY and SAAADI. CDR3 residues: CASSDSFGTGINEKLFF. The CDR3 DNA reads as TGCGCCAGCAGCGACTCCTTCGGGACAGGGATTAATGAAAAACTGTTTTTT.

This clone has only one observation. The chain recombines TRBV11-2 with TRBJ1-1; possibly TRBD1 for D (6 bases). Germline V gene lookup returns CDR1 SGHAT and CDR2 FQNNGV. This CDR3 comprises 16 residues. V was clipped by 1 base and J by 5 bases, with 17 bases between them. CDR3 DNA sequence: TGTGCCAGCAGCTTAGGGACCACACGGGACAATACTGAAGCTTTCTTT. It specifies CASSLGTTRDNTEAFF.

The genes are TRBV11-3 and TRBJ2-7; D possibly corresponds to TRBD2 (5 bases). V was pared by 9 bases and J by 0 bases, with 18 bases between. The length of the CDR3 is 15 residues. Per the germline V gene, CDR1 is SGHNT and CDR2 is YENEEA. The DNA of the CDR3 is TGTGCCAGGGGTTTTTTAAGCGGCCTCTCCTACGAGCAGTACTTC. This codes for CARGFLSGLSYEQYF.

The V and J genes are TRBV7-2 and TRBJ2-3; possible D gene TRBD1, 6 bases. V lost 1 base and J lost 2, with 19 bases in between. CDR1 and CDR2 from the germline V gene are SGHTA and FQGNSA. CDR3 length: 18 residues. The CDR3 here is CASSLGGWGWGPTDTQYF. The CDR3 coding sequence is TGTGCCAGCAGCTTAGGCGGTTGGGGTTGGGGGCCCACAGATACGCAGTATTTT.

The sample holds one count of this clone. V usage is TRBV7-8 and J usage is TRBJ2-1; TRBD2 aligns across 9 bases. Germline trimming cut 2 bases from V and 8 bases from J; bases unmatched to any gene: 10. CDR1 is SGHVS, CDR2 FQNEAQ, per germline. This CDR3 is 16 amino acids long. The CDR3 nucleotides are TGTGCCAGCAGCTTATCCCCAGCTAGCGGGGTGGATGAGCAGTTCTTC. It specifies CASSLSPASGVDEQFF.

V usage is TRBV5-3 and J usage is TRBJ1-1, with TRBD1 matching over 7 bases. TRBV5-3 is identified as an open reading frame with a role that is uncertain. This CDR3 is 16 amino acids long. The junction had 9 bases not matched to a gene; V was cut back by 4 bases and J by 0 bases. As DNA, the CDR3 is TGTGCCAGAAGCCCCTACAGGGGTTATGTGAACACTGAAGCTTTCTTT. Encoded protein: CARSPYRGYVNTEAFF.

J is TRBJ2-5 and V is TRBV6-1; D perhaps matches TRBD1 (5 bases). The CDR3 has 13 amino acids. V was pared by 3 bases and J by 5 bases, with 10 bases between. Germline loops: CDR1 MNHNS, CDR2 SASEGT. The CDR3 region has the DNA TGTGCCAGCAGTGACCGCAGGGTTGAGACCCAGTACTTC. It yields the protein CASSDRRVETQYF.

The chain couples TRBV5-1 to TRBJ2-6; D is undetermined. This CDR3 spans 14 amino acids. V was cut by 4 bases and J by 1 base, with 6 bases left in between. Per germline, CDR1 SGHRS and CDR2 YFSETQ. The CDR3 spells CASSRTSGANVLTF. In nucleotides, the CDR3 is TGCGCCAGCAGCCGCACTTCTGGGGCCAACGTCCTGACTTTC.

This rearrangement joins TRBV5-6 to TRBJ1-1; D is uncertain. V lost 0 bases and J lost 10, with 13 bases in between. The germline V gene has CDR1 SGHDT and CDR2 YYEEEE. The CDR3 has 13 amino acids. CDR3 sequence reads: CASSLALEAAAFF. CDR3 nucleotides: TGTGCCAGCAGCTTGGCGCTGGAGGCTGCAGCTTTCTTT. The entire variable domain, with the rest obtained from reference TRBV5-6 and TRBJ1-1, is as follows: DAGVTQSPTHLIKTRGQQVTLRCSPKSGHDTVSWYQQALGQGPQFIFQYYEEEERQRGNFPDRFSGHQFPNYSSELNVNALLLGDSALYLCASSLALEAAAFFGQGTRLTVV.

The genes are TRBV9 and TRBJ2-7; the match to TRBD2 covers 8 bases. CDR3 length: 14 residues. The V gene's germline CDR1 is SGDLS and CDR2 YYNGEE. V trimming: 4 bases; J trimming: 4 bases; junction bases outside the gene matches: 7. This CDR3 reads CASSLDGGAYEQYF. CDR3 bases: TGTGCCAGCAGCCTCGACGGGGGGGCTTACGAGCAGTACTTC. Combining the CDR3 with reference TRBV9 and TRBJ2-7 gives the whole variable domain DSGVTQTPKHLITATGQRVTLRCSPRSGDLSVYWYQQSLDQGLQFLIQYYNGEERAKGNILERFSAQQFPDLHSELNLSSLELGDSALYFCASSLDGGAYEQYFGPGTRLTVT.

In DNA form, the CDR3 reads TGTGCCAGCTCACCGACTACAAGTAATGAAAAACTGTTTTTT. Protein product: CASSPTTSNEKLFF. The chain carries TRBV18 and TRBJ1-4; no definite D call. The V end lost 3 bases, the J end lost 4 bases, and 9 bases lay between the germline ends. This CDR3 has 14 residues. Germline assignment: CDR1 KGHSH and CDR2 LQKENI.

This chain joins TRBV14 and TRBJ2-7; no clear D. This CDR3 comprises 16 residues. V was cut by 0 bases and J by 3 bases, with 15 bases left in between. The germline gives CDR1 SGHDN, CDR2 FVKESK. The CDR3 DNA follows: TGTGCCAGCAGCCAAGAGCCAGCGAGGAGCCGCTACGAGCAGTACTTC. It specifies CASSQEPARSRYEQYF.

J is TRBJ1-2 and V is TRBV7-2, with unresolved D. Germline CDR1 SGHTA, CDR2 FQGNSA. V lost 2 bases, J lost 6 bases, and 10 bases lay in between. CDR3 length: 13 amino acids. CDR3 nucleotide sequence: TGTGCCAGCAGCTTACCGGTTCCCCATGGCTACACCTTC. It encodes CASSLPVPHGYTF. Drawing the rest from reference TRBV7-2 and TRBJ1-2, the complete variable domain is GAGVSQSPSNKVTEKGKDVELRCDPISGHTALYWYRQSLGQGLEFLIYFQGNSAPDKSGLPSDRFSAERTGGSVSTLTIQRTQQEDSAVYLCASSLPVPHGYTFGSGTRLTVV.

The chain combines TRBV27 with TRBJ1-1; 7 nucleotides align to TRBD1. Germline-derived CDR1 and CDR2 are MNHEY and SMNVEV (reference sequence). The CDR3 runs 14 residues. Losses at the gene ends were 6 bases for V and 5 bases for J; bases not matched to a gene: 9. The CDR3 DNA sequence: TGTGCCAGCAGCGCACTACAGGGGCGGACTGAAGCTTTCTTT. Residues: CASSALQGRTEAFF.

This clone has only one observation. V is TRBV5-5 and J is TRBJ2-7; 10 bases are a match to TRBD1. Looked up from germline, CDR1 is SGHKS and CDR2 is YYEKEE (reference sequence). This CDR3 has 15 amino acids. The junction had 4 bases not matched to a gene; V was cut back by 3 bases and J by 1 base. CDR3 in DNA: TGTGCCAGCAGCTCCCAGGGACAGGGGTCCTACGAGCAGTACTTC. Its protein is CASSSQGQGSYEQYF.

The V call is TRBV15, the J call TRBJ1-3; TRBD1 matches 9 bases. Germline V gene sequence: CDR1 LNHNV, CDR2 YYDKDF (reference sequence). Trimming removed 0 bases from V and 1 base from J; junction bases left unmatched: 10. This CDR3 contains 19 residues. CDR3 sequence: CATSRDFQGQGRSGNTIYF. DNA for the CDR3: TGTGCCACCAGCAGAGATTTTCAGGGACAGGGACGGTCTGGAAACACCATATATTTT.

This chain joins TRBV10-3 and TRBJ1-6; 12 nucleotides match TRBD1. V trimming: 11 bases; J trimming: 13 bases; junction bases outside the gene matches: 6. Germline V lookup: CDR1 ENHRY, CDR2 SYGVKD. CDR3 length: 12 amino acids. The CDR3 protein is CAVGQGASPLHF. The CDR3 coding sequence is TGTGCCGTGGGACAGGGGGCTTCTCCCCTCCACTTT.

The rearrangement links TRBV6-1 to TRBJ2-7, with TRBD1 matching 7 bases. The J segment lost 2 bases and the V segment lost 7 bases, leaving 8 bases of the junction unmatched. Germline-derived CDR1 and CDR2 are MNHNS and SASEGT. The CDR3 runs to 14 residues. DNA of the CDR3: TGTGCCAGCATCATTGACAGGGCTCCCTACGAGCAGTACTTC. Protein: CASIIDRAPYEQYF.

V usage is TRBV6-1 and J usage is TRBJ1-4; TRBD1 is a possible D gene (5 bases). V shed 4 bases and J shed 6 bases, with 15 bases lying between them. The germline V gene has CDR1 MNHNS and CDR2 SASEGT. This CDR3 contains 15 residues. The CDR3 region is CASSGQQTADEKLFF. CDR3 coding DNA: TGTGCCAGCAGTGGCCAACAGACAGCCGATGAAAAACTGTTTTTT.

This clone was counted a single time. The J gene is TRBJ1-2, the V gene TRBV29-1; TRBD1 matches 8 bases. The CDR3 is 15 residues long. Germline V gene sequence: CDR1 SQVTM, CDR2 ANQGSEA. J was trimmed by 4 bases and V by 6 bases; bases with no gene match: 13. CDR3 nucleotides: TGCAGCGTGCTGAGGACAGGGCATAATTTCTATGGCTACACCTTC. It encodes CSVLRTGHNFYGYTF.